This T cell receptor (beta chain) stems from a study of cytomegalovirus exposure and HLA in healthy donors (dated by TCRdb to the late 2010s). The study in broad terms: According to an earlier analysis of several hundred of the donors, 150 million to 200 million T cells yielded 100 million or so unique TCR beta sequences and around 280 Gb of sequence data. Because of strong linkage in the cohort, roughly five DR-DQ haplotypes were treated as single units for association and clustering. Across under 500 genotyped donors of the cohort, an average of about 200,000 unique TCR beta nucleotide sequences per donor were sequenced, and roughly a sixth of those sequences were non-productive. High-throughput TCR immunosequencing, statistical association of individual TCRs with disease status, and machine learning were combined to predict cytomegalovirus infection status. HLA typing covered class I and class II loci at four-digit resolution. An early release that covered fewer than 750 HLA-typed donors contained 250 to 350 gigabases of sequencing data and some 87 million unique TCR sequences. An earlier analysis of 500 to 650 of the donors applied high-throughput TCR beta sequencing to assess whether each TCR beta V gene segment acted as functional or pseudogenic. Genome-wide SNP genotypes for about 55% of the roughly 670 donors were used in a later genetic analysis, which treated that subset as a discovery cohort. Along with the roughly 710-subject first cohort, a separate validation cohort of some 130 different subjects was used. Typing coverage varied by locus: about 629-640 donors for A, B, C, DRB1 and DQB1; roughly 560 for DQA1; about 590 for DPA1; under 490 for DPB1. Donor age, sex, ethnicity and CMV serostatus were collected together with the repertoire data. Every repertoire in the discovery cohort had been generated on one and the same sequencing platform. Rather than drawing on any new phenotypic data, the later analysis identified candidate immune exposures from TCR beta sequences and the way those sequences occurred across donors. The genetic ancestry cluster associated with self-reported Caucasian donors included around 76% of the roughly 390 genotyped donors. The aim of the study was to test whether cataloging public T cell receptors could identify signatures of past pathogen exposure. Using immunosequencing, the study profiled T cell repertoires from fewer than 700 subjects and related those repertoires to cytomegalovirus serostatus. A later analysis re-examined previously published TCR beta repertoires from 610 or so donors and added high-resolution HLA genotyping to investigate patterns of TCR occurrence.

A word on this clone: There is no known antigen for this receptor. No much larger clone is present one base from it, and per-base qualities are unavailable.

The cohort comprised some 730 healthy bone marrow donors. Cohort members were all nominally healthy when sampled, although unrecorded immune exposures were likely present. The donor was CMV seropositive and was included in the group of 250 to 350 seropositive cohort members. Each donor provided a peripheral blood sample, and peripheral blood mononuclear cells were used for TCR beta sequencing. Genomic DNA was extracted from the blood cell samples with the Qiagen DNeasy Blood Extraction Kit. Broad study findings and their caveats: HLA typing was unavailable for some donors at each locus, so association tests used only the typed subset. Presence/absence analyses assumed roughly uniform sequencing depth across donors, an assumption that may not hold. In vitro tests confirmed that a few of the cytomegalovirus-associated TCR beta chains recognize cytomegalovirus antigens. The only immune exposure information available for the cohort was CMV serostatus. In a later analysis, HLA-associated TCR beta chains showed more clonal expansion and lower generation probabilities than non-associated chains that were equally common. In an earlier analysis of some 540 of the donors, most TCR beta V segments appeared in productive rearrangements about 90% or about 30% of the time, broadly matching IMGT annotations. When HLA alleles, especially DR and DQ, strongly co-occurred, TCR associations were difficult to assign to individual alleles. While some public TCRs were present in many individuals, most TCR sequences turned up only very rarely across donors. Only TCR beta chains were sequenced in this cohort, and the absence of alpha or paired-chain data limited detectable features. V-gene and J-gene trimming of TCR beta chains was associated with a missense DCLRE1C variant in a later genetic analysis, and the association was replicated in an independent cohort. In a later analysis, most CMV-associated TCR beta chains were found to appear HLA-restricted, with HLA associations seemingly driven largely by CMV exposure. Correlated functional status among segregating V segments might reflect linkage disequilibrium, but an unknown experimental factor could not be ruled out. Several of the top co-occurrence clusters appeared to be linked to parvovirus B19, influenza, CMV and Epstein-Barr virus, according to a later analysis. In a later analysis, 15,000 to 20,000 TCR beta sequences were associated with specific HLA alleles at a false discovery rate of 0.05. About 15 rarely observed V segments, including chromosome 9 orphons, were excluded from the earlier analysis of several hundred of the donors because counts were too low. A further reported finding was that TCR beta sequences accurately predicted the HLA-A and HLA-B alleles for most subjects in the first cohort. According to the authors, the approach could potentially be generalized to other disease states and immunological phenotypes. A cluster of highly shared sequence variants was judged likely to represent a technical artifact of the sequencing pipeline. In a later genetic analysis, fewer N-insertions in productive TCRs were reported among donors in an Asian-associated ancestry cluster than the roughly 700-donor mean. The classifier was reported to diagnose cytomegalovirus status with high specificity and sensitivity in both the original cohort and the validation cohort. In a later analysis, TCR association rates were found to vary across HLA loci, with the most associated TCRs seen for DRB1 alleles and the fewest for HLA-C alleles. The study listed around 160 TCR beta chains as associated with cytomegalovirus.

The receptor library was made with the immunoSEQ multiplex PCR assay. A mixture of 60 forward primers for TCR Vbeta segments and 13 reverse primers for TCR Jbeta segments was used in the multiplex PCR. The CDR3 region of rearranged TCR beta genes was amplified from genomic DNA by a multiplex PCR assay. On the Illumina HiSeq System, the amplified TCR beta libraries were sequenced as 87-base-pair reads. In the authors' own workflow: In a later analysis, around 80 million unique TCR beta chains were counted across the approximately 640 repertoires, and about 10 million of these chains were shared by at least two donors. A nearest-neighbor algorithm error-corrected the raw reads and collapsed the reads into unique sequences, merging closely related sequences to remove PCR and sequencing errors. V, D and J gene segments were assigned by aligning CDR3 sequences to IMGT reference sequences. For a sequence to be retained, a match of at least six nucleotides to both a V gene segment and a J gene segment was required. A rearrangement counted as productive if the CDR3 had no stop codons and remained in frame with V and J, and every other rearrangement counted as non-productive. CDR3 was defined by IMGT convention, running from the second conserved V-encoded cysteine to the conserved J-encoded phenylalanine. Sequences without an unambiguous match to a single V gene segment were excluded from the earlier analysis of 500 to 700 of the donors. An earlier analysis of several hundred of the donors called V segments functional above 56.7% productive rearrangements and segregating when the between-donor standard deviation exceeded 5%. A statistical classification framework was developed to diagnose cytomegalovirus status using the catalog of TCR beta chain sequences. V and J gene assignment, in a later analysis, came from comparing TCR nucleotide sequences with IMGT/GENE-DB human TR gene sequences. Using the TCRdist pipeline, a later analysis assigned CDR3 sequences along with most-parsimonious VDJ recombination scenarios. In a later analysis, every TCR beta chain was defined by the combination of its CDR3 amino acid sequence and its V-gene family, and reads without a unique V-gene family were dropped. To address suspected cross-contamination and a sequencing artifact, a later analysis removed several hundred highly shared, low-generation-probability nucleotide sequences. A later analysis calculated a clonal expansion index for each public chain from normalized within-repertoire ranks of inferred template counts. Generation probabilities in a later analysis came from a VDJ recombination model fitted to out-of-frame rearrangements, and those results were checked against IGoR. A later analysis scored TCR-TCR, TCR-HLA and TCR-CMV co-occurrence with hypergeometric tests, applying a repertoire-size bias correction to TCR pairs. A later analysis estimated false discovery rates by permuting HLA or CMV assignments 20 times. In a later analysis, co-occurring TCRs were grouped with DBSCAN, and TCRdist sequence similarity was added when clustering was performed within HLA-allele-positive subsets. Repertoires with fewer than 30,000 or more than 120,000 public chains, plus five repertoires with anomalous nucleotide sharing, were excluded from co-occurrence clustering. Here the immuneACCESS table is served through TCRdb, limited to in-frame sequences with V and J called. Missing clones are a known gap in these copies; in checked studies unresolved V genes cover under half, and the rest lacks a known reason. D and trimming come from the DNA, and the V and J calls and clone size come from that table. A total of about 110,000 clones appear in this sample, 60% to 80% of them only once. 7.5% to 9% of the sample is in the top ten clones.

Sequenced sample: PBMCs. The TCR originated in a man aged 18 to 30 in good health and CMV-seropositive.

The DNA is TGTGCCAGCAGTGAATGGGGAGGATTATACGAGCAGTACTTC. This codes for CASSEWGGLYEQYF. The V and J segments used are TRBV6-1 and TRBJ2-7; a tentative D call is TRBD2 (6 bases match). V sheds 2 bases and J sheds 4 bases, leaving 12 bases between their ends. The CDR3 spans 14 residues, from the cysteine through the phenylalanine. Left in the record is the CDR3 DNA by itself, 42 bases read in frame from the first base. The germline V gene yields MNHNS for CDR1 and SASEGT for CDR2.